A selection of T cell receptor beta chains follows, all from one sample in a study of T-cell memory formation after mild COVID-19. In TCRdb, the 5' RACE reads were re-called with MiXCR into one record per CDR3 protein. The sample carries fewer than 250,000 distinct CDR3 sequences, roughly a tenth recorded once. The sequenced sample consisted of PBMCs or a T cell subset sorted from them (not recorded which). The receptor set was obtained from a man younger than 35 who had mild COVID-19 (a few samples of this study predate the infection). Cell type and time point are not known. The CDR3 runs from the conserved cysteine through the conserved F or W. Fields, in order: J gene, V gene, D gene, clone size, CDR3 DNA, CDR3 protein. A D gene is named only where the DNA matches it firmly. Clone size is not always given. Where it is, it says once, few, many or a class for expanded clones.

TRBJ2-5	TRBV20-1	TRBD2	many	TGCAGTGCTAGAGCTAGCGGGGGTGTCCAAGAGACCCAGTACTTC	CSARASGGVQETQYF
TRBJ2-7	TRBV4-2	TRBD1	few	TGTGCCAGCAGCCAATGGGACAGGTCCTCCTACGAGCAGTACTTC	CASSQWDRSSYEQYF
TRBJ1-5	TRBV28	TRBD1	few	TGTGCCAGCAGTTCAACAACCGGAGGGGGCTACAATCAGCCCCAGCATTTT	CASSSTTGGGYNQPQHF
TRBJ2-3	TRBV24-1	-	-	TGTGCCACCAGTGATTGGGGCCGGGTGGAAGCTACAGATACGCAGTATTTT	CATSDWGRVEATDTQYF
TRBJ2-4	TRBV28	-	few	TGTGCCAGCAGTGTCCCGGACAGCAAAAACATTCAGTACTTC	CASSVPDSKNIQYF
TRBJ2-3	TRBV28	TRBD2	-	TGTGCCAGCAGTTCCCACAACCCGGGGGGTGGTACGCAGTATTTT	CASSSHNPGGGTQYF
TRBJ2-3	TRBV7-2	-	many	TGTGCCAGCAGCTTAGCCCGAGACAGATACACAGATACGCAGTATTTT	CASSLARDRYTDTQYF
TRBJ1-1	TRBV15	-	-	TGTGCCACCAGCAGAGGGACAGTGAACACTGAAGCTTTCTTT	CATSRGTVNTEAFF
TRBJ1-4	TRBV28	-	-	TGTGCCAGCAGTTCAGGGGAAACTAATGAAAAACTGTTTTTT	CASSSGETNEKLFF
TRBJ1-4	TRBV12-3/TRBV12-4	-	-	TGTGCCAGCAGTTTTGATGAAAAACTGTTTTTT	CASSFDEKLFF
TRBJ1-2	TRBV29-1	TRBD1	-	TGCAGCGTCGGACAGGCTAACTATGGCTACACCTTC	CSVGQANYGYTF
TRBJ2-3	TRBV18	-	few	TGTGCCAGCTCAGCACTCCAACTAACCACTAGCACAGATACGCAGTATTTT	CASSALQLTTSTDTQYF
TRBJ1-4	TRBV9	-	few	TGTGCCAGCAGCGTAGGAGCGTGGCAGGAGGGTGAAAAACTGTTTTTT	CASSVGAWQEGEKLFF
TRBJ2-6	TRBV7-9	TRBD1	many	TGTGCCATTCTCTCGCGTTCCGGGACAGGGGCGATGAAGGGGGCCAACGTCCTGACTTTC	CAILSRSGTGAMKGANVLTF
TRBJ2-1	TRBV6-2/TRBV6-3	-	many	TGTGCCAGCAGTATCAGGACTGGGGTGAATGAGCAGTTCTTC	CASSIRTGVNEQFF
TRBJ2-1	TRBV7-9	-	few	TGTGCCAGCAGCTTAACTCGACGTATGGATGAGCAGTTCTTC	CASSLTRRMDEQFF
TRBJ1-2	TRBV27	-	-	TGTGCCAGCAGTCCTGCGGGTAACTATGGCTACACCTTC	CASSPAGNYGYTF